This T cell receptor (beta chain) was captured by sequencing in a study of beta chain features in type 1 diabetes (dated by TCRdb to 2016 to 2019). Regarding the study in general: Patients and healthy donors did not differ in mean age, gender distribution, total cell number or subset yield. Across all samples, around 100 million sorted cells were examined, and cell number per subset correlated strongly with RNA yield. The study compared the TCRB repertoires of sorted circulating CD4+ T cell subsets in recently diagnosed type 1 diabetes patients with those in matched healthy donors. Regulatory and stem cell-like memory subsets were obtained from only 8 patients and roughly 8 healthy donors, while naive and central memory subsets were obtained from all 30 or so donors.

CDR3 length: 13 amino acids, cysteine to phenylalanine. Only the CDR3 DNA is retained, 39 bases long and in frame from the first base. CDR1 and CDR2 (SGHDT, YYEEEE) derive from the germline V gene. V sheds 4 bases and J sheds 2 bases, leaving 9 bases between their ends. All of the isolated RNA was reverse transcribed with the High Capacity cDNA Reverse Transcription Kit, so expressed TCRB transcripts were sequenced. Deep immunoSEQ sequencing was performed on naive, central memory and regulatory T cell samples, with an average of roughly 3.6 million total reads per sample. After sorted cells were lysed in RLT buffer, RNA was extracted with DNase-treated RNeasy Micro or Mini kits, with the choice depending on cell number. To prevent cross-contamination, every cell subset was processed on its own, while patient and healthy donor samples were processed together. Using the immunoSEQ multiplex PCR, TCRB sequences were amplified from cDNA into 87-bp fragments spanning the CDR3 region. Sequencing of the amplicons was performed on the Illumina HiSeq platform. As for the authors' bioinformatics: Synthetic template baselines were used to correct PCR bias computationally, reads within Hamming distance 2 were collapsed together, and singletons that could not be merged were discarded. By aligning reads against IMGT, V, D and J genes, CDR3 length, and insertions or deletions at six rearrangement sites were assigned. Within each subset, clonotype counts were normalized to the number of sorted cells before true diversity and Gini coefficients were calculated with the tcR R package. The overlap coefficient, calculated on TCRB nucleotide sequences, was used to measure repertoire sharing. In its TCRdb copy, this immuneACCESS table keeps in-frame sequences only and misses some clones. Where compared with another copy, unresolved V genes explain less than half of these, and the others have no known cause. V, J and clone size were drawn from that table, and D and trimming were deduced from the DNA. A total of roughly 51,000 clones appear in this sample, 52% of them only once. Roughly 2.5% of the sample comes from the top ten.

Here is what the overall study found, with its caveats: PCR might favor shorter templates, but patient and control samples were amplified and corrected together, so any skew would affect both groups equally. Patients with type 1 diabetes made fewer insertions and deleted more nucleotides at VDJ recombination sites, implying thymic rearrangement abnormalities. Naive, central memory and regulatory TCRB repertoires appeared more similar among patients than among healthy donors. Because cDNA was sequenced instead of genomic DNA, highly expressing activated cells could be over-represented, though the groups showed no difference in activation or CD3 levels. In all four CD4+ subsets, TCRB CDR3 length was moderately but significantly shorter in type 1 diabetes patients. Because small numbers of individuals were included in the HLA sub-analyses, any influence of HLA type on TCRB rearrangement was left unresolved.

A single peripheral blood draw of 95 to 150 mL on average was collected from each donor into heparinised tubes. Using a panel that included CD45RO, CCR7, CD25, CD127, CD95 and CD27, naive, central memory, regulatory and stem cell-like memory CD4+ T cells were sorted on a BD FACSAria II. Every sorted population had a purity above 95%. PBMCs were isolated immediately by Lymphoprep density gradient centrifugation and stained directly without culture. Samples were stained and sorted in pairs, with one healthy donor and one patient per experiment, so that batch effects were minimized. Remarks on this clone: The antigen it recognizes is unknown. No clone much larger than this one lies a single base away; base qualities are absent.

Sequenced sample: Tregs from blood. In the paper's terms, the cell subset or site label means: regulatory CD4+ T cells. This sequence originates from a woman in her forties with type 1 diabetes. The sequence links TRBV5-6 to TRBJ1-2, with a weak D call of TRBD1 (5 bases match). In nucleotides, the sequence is TGTGCCAGCAGCCTTCGACAGAACTATGGCTACACCTTC. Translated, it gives CASSLRQNYGYTF.